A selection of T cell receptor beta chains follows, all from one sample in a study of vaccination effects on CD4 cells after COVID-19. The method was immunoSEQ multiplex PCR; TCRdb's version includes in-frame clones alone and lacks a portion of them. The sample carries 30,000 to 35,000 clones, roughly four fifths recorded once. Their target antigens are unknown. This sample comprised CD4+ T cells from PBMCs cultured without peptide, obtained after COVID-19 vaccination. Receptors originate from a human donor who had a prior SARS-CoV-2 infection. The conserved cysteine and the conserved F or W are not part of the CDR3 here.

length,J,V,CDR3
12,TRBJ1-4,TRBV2,ASQMRATNEKLF
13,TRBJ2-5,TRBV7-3,ASRERGNGQETQY
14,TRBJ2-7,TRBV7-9,ASSLEVWAGENEQY
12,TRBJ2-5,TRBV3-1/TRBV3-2,ASSQRMYQETQY
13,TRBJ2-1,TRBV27,ASSAGLAVYNEQF
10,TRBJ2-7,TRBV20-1,SASGLTYEQY
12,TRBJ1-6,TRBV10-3,AISVGHGNSPLH
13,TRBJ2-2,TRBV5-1,ASSFFQTSPGELF
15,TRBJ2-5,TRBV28,ASSPKGRLYLQETQY
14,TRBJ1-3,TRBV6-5,ASSYGGGAVGNTIY
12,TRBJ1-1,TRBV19,ASRGGVPNTEAF